The rows below give T cell receptor beta chains drawn from one sample of a study of CD8+ T cells in alopecia areata. Produced via immunoSEQ multiplex PCR; TCRdb's table is partial and in-frame only. Of some 150,000 clones listed, roughly 50% are singletons. Sequenced material: CD8+ T cells sorted from blood, taken at week 4, from a patient treated with tofacitinib. These receptors were taken from a human donor with alopecia areata. CDR3s include the opening cysteine and the closing phenylalanine or tryptophan. A D gene is named only where the DNA matches it firmly. Clone sizes are given selectively: once, few, many, or a class where the clone is expanded.

D gene	J gene	clone size	V gene	CDR3 DNA	CDR3 protein
NA	TRBJ1-1	NA	TRBV7-9	TGTGCCAGCAGCTTAGTCCAGGGAACAGAAGCTTTCTTT	CASSLVQGTEAFF
TRBD2	TRBJ2-7	once	TRBV2	TGTGCCAGCAACCCCGGGGGGGTCTACGAGCAGTACTTC	CASNPGGVYEQYF
TRBD1	TRBJ2-1	NA	TRBV5-1	TGCGCCAGCGGGGATCCGGGACAGGGGTCCAATGAGCAGTTCTTC	CASGDPGQGSNEQFF
TRBD2	TRBJ2-3	NA	TRBV12-5	TGTGCTAGTGGTCGGACTAGCGGGGGGACACGCAGCAGGACAGATACGCAGTATTTT	CASGRTSGGTRSRTDTQYF
NA	TRBJ1-4	NA	TRBV4-1	TGCGCCAGTAATAAGGGTACAGGGTGGGGAGAAAAACTGTTTTTT	CASNKGTGWGEKLFF
NA	TRBJ2-7	NA	TRBV29-1	TGCAGCGTTGTGGTCTCCGGAACCTACGAGCAGTACTTC	CSVVVSGTYEQYF
NA	TRBJ2-5	NA	TRBV6-6	TGTGCCAGCAGTTACTCCGGGGGGCGGGAAGAGACCCAGTACTTC	CASSYSGGREETQYF
TRBD2	TRBJ2-2	NA	TRBV2	TGTGCCACCCTCGGGGGGGGTCCCGCGAACACCGGGGAGCTGTTTTTT	CATLGGGPANTGELFF
TRBD2	TRBJ2-1	NA	TRBV9	TGTGCCAGCAGCGCCGATAGCGGGGGGTTTGGCAATGAGCAGTTCTTC	CASSADSGGFGNEQFF
NA	TRBJ1-5	NA	TRBV5-6	TGTGCCAGCAGCTTTGACAATAGCAATCAGCCCCAGCATTTT	CASSFDNSNQPQHF
TRBD1	TRBJ2-3	few	TRBV7-2	TGTGCCAGCAGCTCTAACCGTATCGGACAGGGGATTCTAGATACGCAGTATTTT	CASSSNRIGQGILDTQYF
NA	TRBJ1-2	few	TRBV2	TGTGCCAGCTCCGGCGTGGGCTACACCTTC	CASSGVGYTF
NA	TRBJ1-2	many	TRBV13	TGTGCCAGCAGCCCGTCGGGGGATGGCTACACCTTC	CASSPSGDGYTF
NA	TRBJ2-3	few	TRBV6-5	TGTGCCAGCAGTTACTCGGAAGGATTCGGCACAGATACGCAGTATTTT	CASSYSEGFGTDTQYF
NA	TRBJ2-3	NA	TRBV5-1	TGCGCCAGCAGCTTCGGTATCGGGCCCGCAGATACGCAGTATTTT	CASSFGIGPADTQYF
NA	TRBJ1-2	few	TRBV27	TGTGCCAGCAGCTTTACAGAGTCCTATGGCTACACCTTC	CASSFTESYGYTF
TRBD2	TRBJ2-5	once	TRBV4-1	TGCGCCAGCAGCCAAGATAGGCCGGGGACTAGCGGGGGAGAGACCCAGTACTTC	CASSQDRPGTSGGETQYF
TRBD2	TRBJ2-1	few	TRBV29-1	TGCAGCGCCAGCGGGGGGGCGGGTAATGAGCAGTTCTTC	CSASGGAGNEQFF
TRBD1	TRBJ1-4	few	TRBV4-1	TGCGCCAGCAGCCCCCCGGACAGGGAGGAGGAAAAACTGTTTTTT	CASSPPDREEEKLFF
TRBD2	TRBJ2-3	NA	TRBV10-3	TGTGCCATCAGTGAGTCGGGACTAGCGGGGAGATACTCTAGCACAGATACGCAGTATTTT	CAISESGLAGRYSSTDTQYF
NA	TRBJ2-1	NA	TRBV4-2	TGTGCCAGCAGCCCGTCTCAAAATGAGCAGTTCTTC	CASSPSQNEQFF
NA	TRBJ1-2	NA	TRBV5-1	TGCGCCAGCAGCCCTCCCGGGCCAGAGAACTATGGCTACACCTTC	CASSPPGPENYGYTF
TRBD1	TRBJ1-2	few	TRBV29-1	TGCAGCGTTGGGACAGGGAGCGACTATGGCTACACCTTC	CSVGTGSDYGYTF
NA	TRBJ2-7	NA	TRBV19	TGTGCCAGTAGCGGGTCGGAGAAGTACTACGAGCAGTACTTC	CASSGSEKYYEQYF
NA	TRBJ2-2	NA	TRBV10-3	TGTGCCATCAGTGTATCCGGTACCGGGGAGCTGTTTTTT	CAISVSGTGELFF
TRBD1	TRBJ2-7	NA	TRBV4-2	TGTGCCAGCAGCCCGGGGACAGGGAAAGCCTGGGAGCAGTACTTC	CASSPGTGKAWEQYF
TRBD1	TRBJ2-7	NA	TRBV7-9	TGTGCCAGCAGCAACCGGGACAGGGCCTTATGGGGGCAGTACTTC	CASSNRDRALWGQYF
NA	TRBJ2-5	many	TRBV9	TGTGCCAGCAGCGGGGGATCAGCGGAGACCCAGTACTTC	CASSGGSAETQYF
NA	TRBJ1-2	once	TRBV2	TGTGCCAGCACGGGGGACTATGGCTACACCTTC	CASTGDYGYTF
NA	TRBJ2-5	NA	TRBV10-2	TGCGCCATTACGACGGAACAAGAGACCCAGTACTTC	CAITTEQETQYF
NA	TRBJ2-7	NA	TRBV7-9	TGTGCCAGCAGCCTTAGTGGCTACGAGCAGTACTTC	CASSLSGYEQYF
TRBD1	TRBJ2-5	NA	TRBV29-1	TGCAGCGCTCTAGACAGGGTGGAGACCCAGTACTTC	CSALDRVETQYF
NA	TRBJ1-1	NA	TRBV2	TGTGCCAGCAGTGTTGTGGGAAGCACTGAAGCTTTCTTT	CASSVVGSTEAFF
NA	TRBJ1-6	NA	TRBV13	TGTGCCAGCACACGGGCGGATTCACCCCTCCACTTT	CASTRADSPLHF
NA	TRBJ1-1	NA	TRBV29-1	TGCAGCGTTTGTCTATCAGGGTCCACTGAAGCTTTCTTT	CSVCLSGSTEAFF
NA	TRBJ2-4	NA	TRBV9	TGTGCCAGTTGGGGTTTTTCGAACTTC	CASWGFSNF
NA	TRBJ2-5	few	TRBV6-6	TGTGCCAGCGGGGGGGCCCAAGAGACCCAGTACTTC	CASGGAQETQYF
NA	TRBJ1-1	once	TRBV11-2	TGTGCCAGCAGCTTACCTCTTACGGCGCCTTCAGGGGAAGCTTTCTTT	CASSLPLTAPSGEAFF
NA	TRBJ1-1	NA	TRBV4-2	TGTGCCAGCAGCCAACAGGGTCGAGTCGCTGAAGCTTTCTTT	CASSQQGRVAEAFF
NA	TRBJ1-5	NA	TRBV6-1	TGTGCCAGCAGTGAAGAGGGCAGCTATAGCAATCAGCCCCAGCATTTT	CASSEEGSYSNQPQHF
NA	TRBJ1-1	NA	TRBV30	TGTGCCTGGAGGACAGCCCCCCTGTTGGCTTTCTTT	CAWRTAPLLAFF
NA	TRBJ1-1	NA	TRBV5-5	TGTGCCAGCAGCTTTAGAAGAGACACTGAAGCTTTCTTT	CASSFRRDTEAFF
NA	TRBJ2-1	NA	TRBV5-6	TGTGCCAGCAGCTTGGTAGGGAATTATGAGCAGTTCTTC	CASSLVGNYEQFF